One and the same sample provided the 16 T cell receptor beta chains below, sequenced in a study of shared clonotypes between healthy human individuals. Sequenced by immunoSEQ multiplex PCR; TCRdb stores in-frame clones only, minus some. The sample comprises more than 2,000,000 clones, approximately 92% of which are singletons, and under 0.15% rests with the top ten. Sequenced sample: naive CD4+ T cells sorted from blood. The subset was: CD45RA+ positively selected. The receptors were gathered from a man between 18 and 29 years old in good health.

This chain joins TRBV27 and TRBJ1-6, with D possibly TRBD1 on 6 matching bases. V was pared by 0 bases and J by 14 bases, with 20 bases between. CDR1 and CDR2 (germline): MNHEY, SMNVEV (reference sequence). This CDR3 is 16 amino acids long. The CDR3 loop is CASSLSATSKGGSLHF. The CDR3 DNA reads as TGTGCCAGCAGTTTATCGGCGACATCCAAGGGGGGATCCCTCCACTTT.

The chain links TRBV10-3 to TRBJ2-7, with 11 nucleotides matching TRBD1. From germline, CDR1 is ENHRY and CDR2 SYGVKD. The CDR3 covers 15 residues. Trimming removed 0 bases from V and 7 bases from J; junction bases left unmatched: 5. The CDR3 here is CAISESGQGAREQYF. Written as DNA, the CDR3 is TGTGCCATCAGTGAGTCAGGACAGGGGGCGCGAGAGCAGTACTTC.

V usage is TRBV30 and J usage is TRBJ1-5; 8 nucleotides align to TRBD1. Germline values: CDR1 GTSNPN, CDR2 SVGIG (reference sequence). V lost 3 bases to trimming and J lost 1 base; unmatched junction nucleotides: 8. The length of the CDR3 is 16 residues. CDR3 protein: CAWSRQGAVSNQPQHF. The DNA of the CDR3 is TGTGCCTGGAGCCGGCAGGGGGCGGTAAGCAATCAGCCCCAGCATTTT.

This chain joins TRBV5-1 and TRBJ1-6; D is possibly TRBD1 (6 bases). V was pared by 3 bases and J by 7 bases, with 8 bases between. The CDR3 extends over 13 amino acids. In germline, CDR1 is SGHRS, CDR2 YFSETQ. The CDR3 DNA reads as TGCGCCAGCAGCTCAGGGGAAAATTCACCCCTCCACTTT. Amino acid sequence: CASSSGENSPLHF.

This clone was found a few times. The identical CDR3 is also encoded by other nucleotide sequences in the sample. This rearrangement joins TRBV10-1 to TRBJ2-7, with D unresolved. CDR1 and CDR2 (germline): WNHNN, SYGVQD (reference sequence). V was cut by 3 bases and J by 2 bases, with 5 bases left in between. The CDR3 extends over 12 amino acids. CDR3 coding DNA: TGCGCCAGCAGTGATGGAGCCTACGAGCAGTACTTC. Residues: CASSDGAYEQYF.

The CDR3 loop reads CASSLGSRAGGDTDTQYF. The CDR3 nucleotides read TGTGCCAGCAGCTTGGGGTCGCGAGCGGGAGGCGACACAGATACGCAGTATTTT. This chain joins TRBV5-4 and TRBJ2-3; 9 nucleotides agree with TRBD2. This CDR3 has 18 residues. CDR1 is SGHNT, CDR2 YYREEE, per germline (reference sequence). Trimming at V came to 0 bases and at J to 2 bases, leaving 10 bases not matched to a gene.

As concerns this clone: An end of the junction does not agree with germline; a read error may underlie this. The CDR3 spells CASSALGGETQYF. The CDR3 region has the DNA TGTGCTAGCAGCGCCTTAGGAGGCGAGACCCAGTACTTC. The chain carries TRBV7-7 and TRBJ2-5, with D possibly matching TRBD2 (5 bases). Germline V CDR1 and CDR2: SSHAT, FNYEAQ (reference sequence). The CDR3 extends over 13 amino acids. Based on the CDR3 plus reference TRBV7-7 and TRBJ2-5, the full variable domain is GAGVSQSPRYKVTKRGQDVTLRCDPISSHATLYWYQQALGQGPEFLTYFNYEAQPDKSGLPSDRFSAERPEGSISTLTIQRTEQRDSAMYRCASSALGGETQYFGPGTRLLVL.

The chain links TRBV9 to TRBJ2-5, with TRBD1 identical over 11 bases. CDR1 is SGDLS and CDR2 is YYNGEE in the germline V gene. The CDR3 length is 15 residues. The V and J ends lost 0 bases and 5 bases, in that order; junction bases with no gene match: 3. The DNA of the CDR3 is TGTGCCAGCAGCGTAGATGGGGACAGGGGGGAGACCCAGTACTTC. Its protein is CASSVDGDRGETQYF.

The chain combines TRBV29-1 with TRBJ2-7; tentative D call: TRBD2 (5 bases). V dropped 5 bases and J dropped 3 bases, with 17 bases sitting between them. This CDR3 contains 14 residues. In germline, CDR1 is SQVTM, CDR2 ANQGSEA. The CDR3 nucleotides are TGCAGCGTTCGGCTGGGCGGGTTAATCTACGAGCAGTACTTC. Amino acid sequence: CSVRLGGLIYEQYF.

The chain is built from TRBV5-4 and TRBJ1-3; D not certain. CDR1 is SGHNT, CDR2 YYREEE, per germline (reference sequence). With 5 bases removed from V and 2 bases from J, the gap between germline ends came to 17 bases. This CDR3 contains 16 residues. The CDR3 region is CASRTGPGSTGNTIYF. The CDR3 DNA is TGTGCCAGCAGAACCGGTCCGGGGTCCACTGGAAACACCATATATTTT.

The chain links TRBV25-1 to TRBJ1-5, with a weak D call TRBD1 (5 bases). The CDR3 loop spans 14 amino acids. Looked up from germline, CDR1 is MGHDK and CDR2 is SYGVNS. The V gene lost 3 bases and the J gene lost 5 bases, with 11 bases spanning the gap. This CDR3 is CASSDVGGDQPQHF. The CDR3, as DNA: TGTGCCAGCAGTGATGTCGGGGGGGATCAGCCCCAGCATTTT.

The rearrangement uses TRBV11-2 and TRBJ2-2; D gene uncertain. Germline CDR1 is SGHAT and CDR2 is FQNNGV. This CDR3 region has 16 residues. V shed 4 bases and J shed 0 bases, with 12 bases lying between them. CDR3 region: CASSSAAETNTGELFF. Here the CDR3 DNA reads TGTGCCAGCAGCTCGGCAGCTGAAACGAACACCGGGGAGCTGTTTTTT.

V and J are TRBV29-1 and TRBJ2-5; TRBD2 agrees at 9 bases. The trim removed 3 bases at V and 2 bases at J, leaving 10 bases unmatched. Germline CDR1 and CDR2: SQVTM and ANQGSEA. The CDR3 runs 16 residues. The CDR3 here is CSVDKRGTSKQETQYF. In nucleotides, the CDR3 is TGCAGCGTTGACAAGAGAGGGACTAGCAAACAAGAGACCCAGTACTTC.

The CDR3 sequence: CAWGEGNEKLFF. CDR3 DNA sequence: TGTGCCTGGGGGGAGGGTAATGAAAAACTGTTTTTT. This chain joins TRBV30 and TRBJ1-4; D gene unclear. V gave up 5 bases and J gave up 4 bases, with 8 bases separating them. This CDR3 contains 12 residues. Germline CDR1 GTSNPN, CDR2 SVGIG (reference sequence).

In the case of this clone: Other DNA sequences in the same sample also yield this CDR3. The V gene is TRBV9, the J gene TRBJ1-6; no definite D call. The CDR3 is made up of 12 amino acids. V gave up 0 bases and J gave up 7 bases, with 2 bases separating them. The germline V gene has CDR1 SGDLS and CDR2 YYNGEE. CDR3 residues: CASSVANSPLHF. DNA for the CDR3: TGTGCCAGCAGCGTAGCGAATTCACCCCTCCACTTT.

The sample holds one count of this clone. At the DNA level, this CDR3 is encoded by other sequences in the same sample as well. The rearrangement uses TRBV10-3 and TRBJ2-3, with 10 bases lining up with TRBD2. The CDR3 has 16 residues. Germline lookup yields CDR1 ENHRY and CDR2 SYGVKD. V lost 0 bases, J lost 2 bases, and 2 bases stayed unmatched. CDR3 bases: TGTGCCATCAGTGAGTCTAGCGGGGGGACCACAGATACGCAGTATTTT. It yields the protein CAISESSGGTTDTQYF.